These 25 T cell receptor beta chains were all obtained from the same sample, sequenced in a study of graft-versus-host responses after intestinal transplantation. Measured with immunoSEQ multiplex PCR; TCRdb has only the in-frame clones, and not every one. The profile shows over 100,000 clones, approximately 92% of them singletons. Their antigens are not known. The source material was unstimulated CD4+ T cells sorted from spleen or lymph node cells, sampled before intestinal transplant. Source of these receptors: a human donor who received an intestinal transplant.

V usage is TRBV5-6 and J usage is TRBJ2-7, with D uncertain. CDR1 and CDR2 from the germline V gene are SGHDT and YYEEEE. Trimming stripped 2 bases from V and 0 bases from J, with 12 bases between. CDR3 size: 15 residues. CDR3 residues: CASSLVGVDSYEQYF. The DNA of the CDR3 is TGTGCCAGCAGCTTAGTCGGCGTAGACTCCTACGAGCAGTACTTC.

The chain combines TRBV15 with TRBJ2-7; a possible D gene is TRBD2 (6 bases). This CDR3 region has 15 residues. Germline loops: CDR1 LNHNV, CDR2 YYDKDF (reference sequence). Trimming left V 3 bases short and J 4 bases short, with 16 bases between. CDR3 coding DNA: TGTGCCACCAGCAGCATCCGCGGGACCCCTTACGAGCAGTACTTC. This gives the protein CATSSIRGTPYEQYF.

CDR3 DNA: TGTGCCTGGAGTGTCCCGACACTGGTAAGCAATCAGCCCCAGCATTTT. This gives the protein CAWSVPTLVSNQPQHF. The J gene is TRBJ1-5, the V gene TRBV30; D unresolved. Germline V gives CDR1 GTSNPN, CDR2 SVGIG (reference sequence). V lost 0 bases, J lost 1 base, and 13 bases lay in between. The CDR3 is 16 amino acids.

This clone was picked up one time. This rearrangement joins TRBV30 to TRBJ1-5; D may be TRBD1 (5 bases). V was clipped by 5 bases and J by 4 bases, with 12 bases between them. The CDR3 sequence is 13 residues long. CDR1 is GTSNPN, CDR2 SVGIG, per germline (reference sequence). This CDR3 reads CAWGAGRNQPQHF. CDR3 bases: TGTGCCTGGGGGGCAGGGAGAAATCAGCCCCAGCATTTT. The full variable domain, in which reference TRBV30 and TRBJ1-5 provide the parts outside the CDR3, is SQTIHQWPATLVQPVGSPLSLECTVEGTSNPNLYWYRQAAGRGLQLLFYSVGIGQISSEVPQNLSASRPQDRQFILSSKKLLLSDSGFYLCAWGAGRNQPQHFGDGTRLSIL.

For this clone: This CDR3 fails to terminate in the conserved phenylalanine or tryptophan, so it likely reflects a read error. The limits of the CDR3 on the DNA are not certain, so only TCRdb's listed CDR3 is given. The chain has TRBV20-1 and TRBJ1-1. Both ends counted, the CDR3 spans 8 residues. Germline assignment: CDR1 DFQATT and CDR2 SNEGSKA (reference sequence). This CDR3 reads CSARDSRR.

The rearrangement uses TRBV5-6 and TRBJ1-1, with 8 bases that match TRBD1. Germline-derived CDR1 and CDR2 are SGHDT and YYEEEE. V trimming: 4 bases; J trimming: 1 base; junction bases outside the gene matches: 3. The CDR3 length is 14 residues. This CDR3 is CASSMTGANTEAFF. CDR3 nucleotide sequence: TGTGCCAGCAGCATGACAGGGGCGAACACTGAAGCTTTCTTT.

This clone appeared once. The chain has TRBV9 and TRBJ2-1; 12 bases match TRBD2. The CDR3 runs to 14 residues. Germline-derived CDR1 and CDR2 are SGDLS and YYNGEE. V was pared by 7 bases and J by 9 bases, with 8 bases of the junction left unmatched. CDR3 sequence (DNA): TGTGCCAGCGGAGGACTAGCGGGATTTAGTGAGCAGTTCTTC. Translating it yields CASGGLAGFSEQFF.

The count of this clone is one. The V and J genes are TRBV6-5 and TRBJ2-2; 7 nucleotides match TRBD2. Germline V lookup: CDR1 MNHEY, CDR2 SVGAGI. Germline trimming cut 6 bases from V and 6 bases from J; bases unmatched to any gene: 7. The CDR3 contains 14 residues. The chain's CDR3 is CASSLRREAGELFF. In DNA form, the CDR3 reads TGTGCCAGCAGCCTTAGACGGGAGGCCGGGGAGCTGTTTTTT.

The V and J genes are TRBV6-5 and TRBJ1-5; D is unclear. CDR3 size: 16 residues. Deletions cut 0 bases from V and 1 base from J, with 10 bases between. Germline V gene data show CDR1 as MNHEY and CDR2 as SVGAGI. The CDR3 loop is CASSYSFVGSNQPQHF. CDR3 coding DNA: TGTGCCAGCAGTTACTCTTTTGTGGGGAGCAATCAGCCCCAGCATTTT.

The rearrangement joins TRBV19 to TRBJ1-2, with 9 bases that match TRBD1. The CDR3 loop spans 15 amino acids. The germline V gene encodes CDR1 LNHDA and CDR2 SQIVND (reference sequence). V shed 5 bases and J 8 bases; nucleotides not matched to a gene: 12. CDR3 sequence reads: CASSFGQGLSGGYTF. Written as DNA, the CDR3 is TGTGCCAGTAGTTTTGGACAGGGGCTGTCCGGGGGCTACACCTTC. The complete variable domain, with remaining parts taken from reference TRBV19 and TRBJ1-2, reads DGGITQSPKYLFRKEGQNVTLSCEQNLNHDAMYWYRQDPGQGLRLIYYSQIVNDFQKGDIAEGYSVSREKKESFPLTVTSAQKNPTAFYLCASSFGQGLSGGYTFGSGTRLTVV.

This chain links TRBV28 with TRBJ1-5, with a tentative D call TRBD1 (5 bases). The CDR3 has 14 residues. The germline gives CDR1 MDHEN, CDR2 SYDVKM. Trimming took off 2 bases at V and 3 bases at J, with 8 bases between the two ends. The CDR3 DNA reads TGTGCCAGCAGTTTACGAGGACACAATCAGCCCCAGCATTTT. Translating it yields CASSLRGHNQPQHF.

This chain connects TRBV6-5 to TRBJ2-1, with 8 bases identical to TRBD1. The J segment lost 7 bases and the V segment lost 6 bases, leaving 8 bases of the junction unmatched. The germline CDR1 and CDR2 sequences are MNHEY and SVGAGI. The CDR3 is 14 residues long. The CDR3 spells CASRRDRPENEQFF. The CDR3 nucleotides are TGTGCCAGCAGGAGGGACAGGCCAGAGAATGAGCAGTTCTTC.

The chain has TRBV6-1 and TRBJ2-4, with unresolved D. V was clipped by 1 base and J by 1 base, with 11 bases between them. This CDR3 contains 16 residues. CDR1 and CDR2 from the germline V gene are MNHNS and SASEGT. CDR3 sequence reads: CASSEGPTKAKNIQYF. The CDR3, as DNA: TGTGCCAGCAGTGAAGGGCCGACGAAGGCCAAAAACATTCAGTACTTC.

The CDR3 coding sequence is TGTGCCAGTACCAACCTACCAGGACAGGGTACCCACGAGCAGTACTTC. Its protein is CASTNLPGQGTHEQYF. The chain recombines TRBV19 with TRBJ2-7; 8 bases match TRBD1. Germline CDR1 is LNHDA and CDR2 is SQIVND (reference sequence). With 7 bases clipped from V and 5 bases from J, the junction kept 16 bases outside the gene matches. There are 16 residues in the CDR3.

Only one count was recorded for this clone. The chain employs TRBV5-1 and TRBJ2-7, with TRBD2 as a possible D gene (5 bases). Per germline, CDR1 SGHRS and CDR2 YFSETQ. This CDR3 is 14 amino acids long. The ends were cut back, 0 bases at V and 3 bases at J, with 10 bases in the middle. As DNA, the CDR3 is TGCGCCAGCAGCTTGGCTGGGAGCCACTACGAGCAGTACTTC. Translating gives CASSLAGSHYEQYF.

As DNA, the CDR3 is TGTGCCAGCAGCGCGACAGTAGCCAAAAACATTCAGTACTTC. Translated, it gives CASSATVAKNIQYF. The chain is built from TRBV9 and TRBJ2-4; possibly TRBD1 for D (5 bases). V lost 3 bases and J 0 bases, leaving 7 bases between the germline ends. CDR3 size: 14 residues. The germline gives CDR1 SGDLS, CDR2 YYNGEE.

This clone has a handful of counts. The chain uses TRBV27 and TRBJ2-7, with D hard to call. The V end was cut by 2 bases, the J end by 0 bases, with 11 bases between. The CDR3 totals 15 residues. CDR1 MNHEY and CDR2 SMNVEV come from the germline V gene (reference sequence). The CDR3 spells CASSLGPWFSYEQYF. The DNA for the CDR3 is TGTGCCAGCAGTTTAGGTCCCTGGTTCTCCTACGAGCAGTACTTC.

This clone was observed a handful of times. V usage is TRBV7-9 and J usage is TRBJ2-1, with D possibly matching TRBD2 (6 bases). V was cut by 5 bases and J by 16 bases, with 21 bases left in between. The germline gives CDR1 SEHNR, CDR2 FQNEAQ (reference sequence). The CDR3 covers 13 residues. The CDR3 nucleotides read TGTGCCAGCAGCCTGATGGCCGGGACTGGTGATTTCTTC. Translating gives CASSLMAGTGDFF.

The count of this clone is one. CDR3 in amino acids: CASSLGQAGGPIVSDTQYF. The DNA of the CDR3 is TGTGCCAGCAGCTTAGGTCAAGCGGGAGGGCCAATCGTATCAGATACGCAGTATTTT. This sequence joins TRBV7-8 and TRBJ2-3, with 10 nucleotides matching TRBD2. Germline V gene lookup returns CDR1 SGHVS and CDR2 FQNEAQ. The CDR3 runs to 19 residues. Trimming removed 1 base from V and 4 bases from J; junction bases left unmatched: 14.

The V and J genes are TRBV5-1 and TRBJ2-7; D is ambiguous. CDR1 is SGHRS, CDR2 YFSETQ, per germline. V was pared by 1 base and J by 4 bases, with 9 bases between. The CDR3 has 13 amino acids. This CDR3 reads CASSLFQRYEQYF. The DNA of the CDR3 is TGCGCCAGCAGCTTGTTTCAGAGGTACGAGCAGTACTTC.

This chain joins TRBV30 and TRBJ1-1; D is possibly TRBD1 (6 bases). V dropped 3 bases and J dropped 3 bases, with 8 bases sitting between them. The CDR3 contains 12 residues. The germline V gene encodes CDR1 GTSNPN and CDR2 SVGIG (reference sequence). Written as DNA, the CDR3 is TGTGCCTGGAGGCCAGGGGACACTGAAGCTTTCTTT. Residues: CAWRPGDTEAFF.

The chain employs TRBV5-1 and TRBJ2-2; D ambiguous. The CDR3 is 14 amino acids. Looked up from germline, CDR1 is SGHRS and CDR2 is YFSETQ. V lost 0 bases, J lost 7 bases, and 10 bases lay in between. The CDR3 is CASSLGPLSGELFF. CDR3 DNA sequence: TGCGCCAGCAGCTTGGGACCGTTGAGCGGGGAGCTGTTTTTT.

The chain couples TRBV11-2 to TRBJ2-1; the match to TRBD2 covers 9 bases. Germline V gene lookup returns CDR1 SGHAT and CDR2 FQNNGV. Trimming at V came to 7 bases and at J to 8 bases, leaving 18 bases not matched to a gene. The CDR3 spans 17 residues. The CDR3 DNA sequence: TGTGCCAGCACCATAATAGCGGGAGTGAATGTGGGCTATGAGCAGTTCTTC. Translated, it gives CASTIIAGVNVGYEQFF.

The chain couples TRBV10-2 to TRBJ2-2, with D possibly TRBD1 on 6 matching bases. Trimming shortened V by 8 bases and J by 0 bases, and 13 bases separated the two germline ends. This CDR3 has 15 residues. The germline V gene has CDR1 WSHSY and CDR2 SAAADI. The CDR3 reads CASRGGFTNTGELFF. In DNA, the CDR3 is TGCGCCAGCCGTGGGGGCTTCACGAACACCGGGGAGCTGTTTTTT.

This chain uses TRBV4-1 with TRBJ2-3, with a tentative D call TRBD1 (6 bases). Germline values: CDR1 MGHRA, CDR2 YSYEKL. Trimming pared 0 bases from V and 4 bases from J, leaving 17 bases between. This CDR3 is 17 amino acids long. CDR3 DNA: TGCGCCAGCAGCCAAGAATCTAGGGGGTTTCGGCCAGATACGCAGTATTTT. This gives the protein CASSQESRGFRPDTQYF.